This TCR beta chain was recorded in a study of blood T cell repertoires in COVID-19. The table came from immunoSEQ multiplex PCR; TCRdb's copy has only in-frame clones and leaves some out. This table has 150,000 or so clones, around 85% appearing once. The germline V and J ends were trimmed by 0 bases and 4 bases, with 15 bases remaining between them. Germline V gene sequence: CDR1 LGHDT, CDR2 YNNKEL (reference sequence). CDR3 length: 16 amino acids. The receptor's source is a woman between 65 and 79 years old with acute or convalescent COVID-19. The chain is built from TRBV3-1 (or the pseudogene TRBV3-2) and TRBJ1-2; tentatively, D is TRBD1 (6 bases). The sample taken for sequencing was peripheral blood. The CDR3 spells CASSQDFLTGPYGYTF. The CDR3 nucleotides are TGTGCCAGCAGCCAAGATTTCTTGACAGGTCCCTATGGCTACACCTTC.